These 10 T cell receptor beta chains were sequenced from one sample in a study of T-cell reconstitution after alpha-beta-depleted transplantation in children. Unique molecular identifiers featured in how the TCRbeta library was prepared. TCRdb re-called the PCR reads with MiXCR, one entry per CDR3 protein. The sample has about 980,000 distinct CDR3 sequences, about 29% seen once. The sample here was PBMCs, mostly from graft donor cells, taken 360 days after TCRalphabeta/CD19-depleted stem cell transplant. The receptors were sampled from a boy under two years old who had a stem cell transplant for SCID, so the T cells may come from the graft donor.

V is TRBV6-5 and J is TRBJ1-1; D remains ambiguous. Trimming left V 6 bases short and J 7 bases short, with 18 bases between. Germline assignment: CDR1 MNHEY and CDR2 SVGAGI. This CDR3 has 14 amino acids. The CDR3 DNA sequence: TGTGCCAGCAGCAATGGGGTACGGCGGGGTGAAGCTTTCTTT. Its translation is CASSNGVRRGEAFF.

The rearrangement links TRBV7-2 to TRBJ2-7, with D tentatively TRBD1 (6 bases). The germline V and J ends were trimmed by 1 base and 1 base, with 14 bases remaining between them. CDR1 is SGHTA, CDR2 FQGNSA, per germline. The CDR3 covers 16 residues. The CDR3 here is CASSLGSQGASYEQYF. The CDR3 nucleotides are TGTGCCAGCAGCTTAGGGTCACAGGGCGCGTCCTACGAGCAGTACTTC.

The chain carries TRBV3-1 and TRBJ2-1; D uncertain. Trimming shortened V by 1 base and J by 3 bases, and 13 bases separated the two germline ends. Germline assignment: CDR1 LGHDT and CDR2 YNNKEL (reference sequence). This CDR3 comprises 16 residues. CDR3 in amino acids: CASSQVQATIYNEQFF. In nucleotides, the CDR3 is TGTGCCAGCAGCCAAGTTCAGGCCACGATCTACAATGAGCAGTTCTTC.

This chain links TRBV29-1 with TRBJ2-2; 7 nucleotides agree with TRBD1. Germline trimming cut 7 bases from V and 2 bases from J; bases unmatched to any gene: 4. Per germline, CDR1 SQVTM and CDR2 ANQGSEA. CDR3 length equals 13 residues. The CDR3 DNA is TGCAGCGGGAGACAGGGCAACACCGGGGAGCTGTTTTTT. Its protein is CSGRQGNTGELFF.

This clonotype was counted only a few times. The DNA of the CDR3 is TGCGCCAGCAGCCAAGATGCGGGGGGCCATTACAATGAGCAGTTCTTC. Protein sequence: CASSQDAGGHYNEQFF. The chain combines TRBV4-3 with TRBJ2-1, with 8 bases identical to TRBD2. The CDR3 has 16 residues. V lost 0 bases to trimming and J lost 4 bases; unmatched junction nucleotides: 5. Germline CDR1 LGHNA, CDR2 YSLEER.

V gene TRBV12-5 combines with J gene TRBJ1-4; 9 positions agree with TRBD1. Trimming removed 8 bases from V and 3 bases from J; junction bases left unmatched: 4. The length of the CDR3 is 14 residues. Germline loops: CDR1 LGHNT, CDR2 FRNRAP. CDR3 bases: TGTGCTAGTCGGCGACAGGGGGCTAATGAAAAACTGTTTTTT. Residues: CASRRQGANEKLFF.

This clonotype appeared a few times. The chain links TRBV5-1 to TRBJ2-3; 11 nucleotides align to TRBD2. Germline CDR1 reads SGHRS; CDR2 reads YFSETQ. The CDR3 extends over 15 amino acids. Germline trimming cut 4 bases from V and 9 bases from J; bases unmatched to any gene: 10. CDR3 sequence: CASSVTSGGDRTQYF. The CDR3 DNA follows: TGCGCCAGCAGCGTAACTAGCGGGGGAGATCGAACGCAGTATTTT.

The chain employs TRBV12-3 or TRBV12-4 and TRBJ1-3; D unresolved. V dropped 6 bases and J dropped 4 bases, with 4 bases sitting between them. The CDR3 contains 11 residues. CDR3 region: CASSHGNTIYF. Written as DNA, the CDR3 is TGTGCCAGCAGCCACGGAAACACCATATATTTT.

This clonotype was seen a few times. This chain joins TRBV20-1 and TRBJ2-2, with TRBD2 matching over 7 bases. The CDR3 consists of 15 residues. The ends lost 1 base at V and 4 bases at J; junction bases unmatched: 6. CDR1 and CDR2 from the germline V gene are DFQATT and SNEGSKA (reference sequence). CDR3 sequence (DNA): TGCAGTGCTAGAGGGGGGGGTTCGGGCACCGGGGAGCTGTTTTTT. It yields the protein CSARGGGSGTGELFF.

The CDR3 sequence: CASSFNGPYEQYF. CDR3 nucleotide sequence: TGTGCCAGCAGTTTCAACGGGCCCTACGAGCAGTACTTC. V is TRBV12-3 or TRBV12-4 and J is TRBJ2-7; D not certain. The CDR3 totals 13 residues. Trimming took 3 bases from V and 2 from J, leaving 8 bases between them.